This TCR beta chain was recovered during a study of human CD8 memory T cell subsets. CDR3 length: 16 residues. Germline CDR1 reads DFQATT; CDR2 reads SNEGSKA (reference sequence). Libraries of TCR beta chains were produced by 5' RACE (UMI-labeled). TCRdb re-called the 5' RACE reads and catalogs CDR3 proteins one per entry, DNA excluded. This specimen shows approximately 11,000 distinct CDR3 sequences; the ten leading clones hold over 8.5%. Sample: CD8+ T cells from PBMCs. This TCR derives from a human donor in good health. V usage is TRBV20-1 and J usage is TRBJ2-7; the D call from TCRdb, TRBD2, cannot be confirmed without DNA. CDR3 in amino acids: CSAPIEGLARSYEQYF.